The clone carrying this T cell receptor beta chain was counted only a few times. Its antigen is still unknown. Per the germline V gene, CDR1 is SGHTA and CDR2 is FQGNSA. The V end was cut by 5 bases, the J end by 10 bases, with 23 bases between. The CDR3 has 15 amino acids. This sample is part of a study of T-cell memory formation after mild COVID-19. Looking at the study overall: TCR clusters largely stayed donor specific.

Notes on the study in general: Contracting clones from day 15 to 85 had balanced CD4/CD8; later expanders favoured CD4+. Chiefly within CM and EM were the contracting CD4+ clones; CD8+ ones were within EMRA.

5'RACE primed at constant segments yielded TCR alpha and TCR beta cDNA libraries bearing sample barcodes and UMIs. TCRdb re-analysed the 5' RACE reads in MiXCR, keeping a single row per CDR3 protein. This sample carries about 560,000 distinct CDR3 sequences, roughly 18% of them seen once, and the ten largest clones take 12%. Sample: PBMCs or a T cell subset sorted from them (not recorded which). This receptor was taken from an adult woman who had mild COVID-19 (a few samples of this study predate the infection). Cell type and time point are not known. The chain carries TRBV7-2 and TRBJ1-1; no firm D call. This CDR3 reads CASSLLGRIRRGAFF. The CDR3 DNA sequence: TGTGCCAGCAGCCTCTTAGGGCGGATCCGGCGGGGAGCTTTCTTT.